This T cell receptor (beta chain) was captured in a study of blood T cell repertoires in COVID-19. Study context: Samples representing acute and convalescent COVID-19 were sourced from the United States, Italy and Spain. T cells, B-cell-depleted T cells, or PBMCs supplied cDNA or gDNA.

Authors' analysis steps: Estimation of nucleated cell counts relied on the amplification of reference gene primers. Sequenced by immunoSEQ multiplex PCR; TCRdb stores in-frame clones only, minus some. The V and J calls and clone size were taken over from that table, and D and trimming were inferred from the DNA. The profile shows over 400,000 clones, roughly 85% of them singletons. Germline values: CDR1 LGHDT, CDR2 YNNKEL (reference sequence). Between the trimmed V and J ends, which lost 4 bases and 2 bases, there was a span of 3 bases. This CDR3 is 11 amino acids long. Specimen: peripheral blood. The chain joins TRBV3-1 (or the pseudogene TRBV3-2) to TRBJ2-7; D not certain. The TCR originated in a woman younger than 45 with active or convalescent COVID-19. This CDR3 reads CASSRAYEQYF. Here the CDR3 DNA reads TGTGCCAGCAGCCGAGCCTACGAGCAGTACTTC.